This T cell receptor beta chain stems from a study of OX40 agonist ivuxolimab in advanced cancers. Produced via immunoSEQ multiplex PCR; TCRdb's table is partial and in-frame only. The sample has fewer than 45,000 clones; around four fifths are singletons. Germline V gives CDR1 SQVTM, CDR2 ANQGSEA. The V gene lost 0 bases and the J gene lost 6 bases, with 7 bases spanning the gap. CDR3 length: 12 amino acids. The TCR was taken from an adult with an advanced solid tumor such as melanoma, head and neck, liver or kidney cancer. Sample: CD4+ or CD8+ T cells sorted from blood, taken in a trial of the OX40 agonist ivuxolimab. The chain has TRBV29-1 and TRBJ2-3; D may correspond to TRBD1 or TRBD2 (5 bases each). The CDR3, as DNA: TGCAGCGTTGAAGAATGGGGGGATACGCAGTATTTT. Residues: CSVEEWGDTQYF.